These 27 T cell receptor beta chains were all obtained from the same sample, sequenced in a study of vaccination and CD4 T cells after COVID-19. Their specific antigens are unknown. Treatment in this sample: roughly 10-day PBMC culture with coronavirus spike peptide pools or control peptides (ViraFEST assay). Cultured CD4+ T cell DNA was sequenced using the Oncomine TCR Beta short-read assay. TCRdb re-called the PCR reads with MiXCR, one entry per CDR3 protein. The sample has roughly 20,000 distinct CDR3 sequences; approximately 50% are singletons. The sample was CD4+ T cells from blood, cultured in vitro, taken before SARS-CoV-2 vaccination. The receptors here all came from a human donor who had recovered from COVID-19.

This clonotype was counted between two and nine times. This chain's CDR3 is CSARDIVTSGRTGELFF. CDR3 DNA: TGCAGTGCTAGAGATATAGTAACTAGCGGGAGGACCGGGGAGCTGTTTTTT. The genes are TRBV20-1 and TRBJ2-2, with 12 bases that match TRBD2. Germline loops: CDR1 DFQATT, CDR2 SNEGSKA (reference sequence). The CDR3 runs 17 residues. V lost 0 bases to trimming and J lost 5 bases; unmatched junction nucleotides: 7.

V is TRBV7-2 and J is TRBJ2-2; a weak D match, TRBD2 (5 bases). With 2 bases removed from V and 1 base from J, the gap between germline ends came to 8 bases. This CDR3 region has 15 residues. Germline V lookup: CDR1 SGHTA, CDR2 FQGNSA. The CDR3 coding sequence is TGTGCCAGCAGCTTACAAGCGGTGAACACCGGGGAGCTGTTTTTT. Translating it yields CASSLQAVNTGELFF.

The chain carries TRBV19 and TRBJ2-5, with D unclear. Trimming removed 1 base at V and 1 base at J, with 10 bases between. The CDR3 contains 15 residues. Germline-derived CDR1 and CDR2 are LNHDA and SQIVND (reference sequence). The DNA for the CDR3 is TGTGCCAGTAGTATAGGAGGCGGTACCCAAGAGACCCAGTACTTC. Translated: CASSIGGGTQETQYF.

This clonotype appeared once. The chain is built from TRBV19 and TRBJ1-5, with D possibly being TRBD1 (5 bases). The CDR3 sequence is 16 residues long. From germline, CDR1 is LNHDA and CDR2 SQIVND (reference sequence). The germline V and J ends were trimmed by 1 base and 0 bases, with 10 bases remaining between them. The CDR3 nucleotides read TGTGCCAGTAGTATAGTCTGGGGCAATAGCAATCAGCCCCAGCATTTT. This codes for CASSIVWGNSNQPQHF.

The DNA for the CDR3 is TGTGCCCCCTTAAGGGTCATTTACGAGCAGTACTTC. This translates into CAPLRVIYEQYF. This chain connects TRBV7-3 to TRBJ2-7; no firm D call. V was shortened by 11 bases and J by 4 bases, with 15 bases between the two germline ends. Germline V gene lookup returns CDR1 SGHTA and CDR2 FQGTGA. The CDR3 has 12 amino acids.

This chain links TRBV6-1 with TRBJ1-5; D not resolved. The CDR3 has 14 residues. The V and J ends lost 6 bases and 0 bases respectively, with 9 bases between them. Germline V lookup: CDR1 MNHNS, CDR2 SASEGT. CDR3 coding DNA: TGTGCCAGCAGCCCAGACATTAGCAATCAGCCCCAGCATTTT. Translated: CASSPDISNQPQHF.

The J gene is TRBJ1-2, the V gene TRBV30, with D unclear. Germline assignment: CDR1 GTSNPN and CDR2 SVGIG (reference sequence). This CDR3 contains 13 residues. V lost 1 base and J 4 bases, leaving 10 bases between the germline ends. The CDR3 nucleotides read TGTGCCTGGAGTGCTTCCGGGTCCTATGGCTACACCTTC. Amino acids: CAWSASGSYGYTF. Looking up the rest from reference TRBV30 and TRBJ1-2 gives the full variable domain: SQTIHQWPATLVQPVGSPLSLECTVEGTSNPNLYWYRQAAGRGLQLLFYSVGIGQISSEVPQNLSASRPQDRQFILSSKKLLLSDSGFYLCAWSASGSYGYTFGSGTRLTVV.

The genes are TRBV7-6 and TRBJ2-3, with D tentatively TRBD2 (6 bases). The CDR3 is 16 amino acids. Germline lookup yields CDR1 SGHVS and CDR2 FNYEAQ. The V end lost 1 base, the J end lost 0 bases, and 11 bases lay between the germline ends. The CDR3 region has the DNA TGTGCCAGCAGCTTAGGGGCGGGACCTAGCACAGATACGCAGTATTTT. This translates into CASSLGAGPSTDTQYF.

The chain couples TRBV28 to TRBJ1-1; no clear D. The CDR3 is 14 residues long. With 3 bases removed from V and 1 base from J, the gap between germline ends came to 9 bases. In germline, CDR1 is MDHEN, CDR2 SYDVKM. The CDR3 DNA is TGTGCCAGCAGTTTTCCCGGCGGGAACACTGAAGCTTTCTTT. Translation: CASSFPGGNTEAFF. The variable domain in full, with the rest retrieved from reference TRBV28 and TRBJ1-1, is DVKVTQSSRYLVKRTGEKVFLECVQDMDHENMFWYRQDPGLGLRLIYFSYDVKMKEKGDIPEGYSVSREKKERFSLILESASTNQTSMYLCASSFPGGNTEAFFGQGTRLTVV.

This sequence joins TRBV18 and TRBJ1-1, with unresolved D. CDR3 length: 14 amino acids. With 4 bases removed from V and 2 bases from J, the gap between germline ends came to 11 bases. Germline lookup yields CDR1 KGHSH and CDR2 LQKENI. CDR3: CASSLEGGNTEAFF. The CDR3 coding sequence is TGTGCCAGCTCACTCGAGGGTGGTAACACTGAAGCTTTCTTT.

This clonotype was observed a few times. The V gene is TRBV7-9, the J gene TRBJ2-1, with D tentatively TRBD1 (6 bases). There are 17 residues in the CDR3. V lost 4 bases, J lost 1 base, and 17 bases lay in between. Looked up from germline, CDR1 is SEHNR and CDR2 is FQNEAQ (reference sequence). The CDR3 reads CASSSPDRLKSYNEQFF. The CDR3 coding sequence is TGTGCCAGCAGCTCACCAGACAGGTTGAAGTCCTACAATGAGCAGTTCTTC.

The CDR3 reads CASSRGQSVNTEAFF. As DNA, the CDR3 is TGTGCCAGCAGTAGGGGACAGTCGGTGAACACTGAAGCTTTCTTT. The chain recombines TRBV6-2 or TRBV6-3 with TRBJ1-1, with 7 bases matching TRBD1. V gave up 5 bases and J gave up 0 bases; unmatched junction bases: 6. This CDR3 is 15 amino acids long. Germline lookup yields CDR1 MNHEY and CDR2 SVGEGT.

The chain is built from TRBV20-1 and TRBJ2-5, with 7 positions matching TRBD2. The V gene end was trimmed by 6 bases and the J gene end by 5 bases; junction bases not matched to a gene: 9. Germline V gene sequence: CDR1 DFQATT, CDR2 SNEGSKA (reference sequence). This CDR3 spans 13 amino acids. For the CDR3, the DNA is TGCAGTGCGGTGACCAACGGGGGGGAGACCCAGTACTTC. Its translation is CSAVTNGGETQYF.

The chain joins TRBV4-2 to TRBJ1-1, with a weak D call TRBD1 (5 bases). V shed 1 base and J shed 0 bases, with 9 bases lying between them. CDR1 and CDR2 (germline): LGHNA, YNFKEQ. This CDR3 comprises 15 residues. CDR3 sequence (DNA): TGTGCCAGCAGCCAAGGGGGCAGGATGAACACTGAAGCTTTCTTT. Protein: CASSQGGRMNTEAFF.

By sample share, this clonotype is large. This chain joins TRBV28 and TRBJ2-7; maybe TRBD2 (6 bases). Germline V lookup: CDR1 MDHEN, CDR2 SYDVKM. The CDR3 has 14 residues. Trimming stripped 7 bases from V and 2 bases from J, with 15 bases between. This chain's CDR3 is CASMVSSGTYEQYF. The CDR3 region has the DNA TGTGCCAGCATGGTTAGTAGCGGAACCTACGAGCAGTACTTC.

This chain links TRBV12-3 or TRBV12-4 with TRBJ2-5; 9 bases are shared with TRBD1. V shed 5 bases and J 1 base; nucleotides not matched to a gene: 5. The CDR3 runs 15 residues. CDR3 DNA sequence: TGTGCCAGCAGTCTCACAGGGGGCGTCCAAGAGACCCAGTACTTC. It translates to CASSLTGGVQETQYF.

This clonotype was seen a few times. CDR3 protein: CSASGHALTEAFF. Here the CDR3 DNA reads TGCAGTGCTAGCGGGCACGCTCTCACTGAAGCTTTCTTT. The rearrangement joins TRBV20-1 to TRBJ1-1; D uncertain. The germline V and J ends were trimmed by 3 bases and 4 bases, with 12 bases remaining between them. The CDR3 extends over 13 amino acids. Germline-derived CDR1 and CDR2 are DFQATT and SNEGSKA (reference sequence).

The chain employs TRBV27 and TRBJ2-7, with TRBD1 identical over 8 bases. Germline V gene lookup returns CDR1 MNHEY and CDR2 SMNVEV (reference sequence). V shed 4 bases, J shed 2 bases, and the junction held 7 bases outside the gene matches. CDR3 length equals 15 residues. The CDR3 protein is CASSYMDRAPYEQYF. DNA for the CDR3: TGTGCCAGCAGTTACATGGACAGGGCTCCCTACGAGCAGTACTTC.

The chain has TRBV24-1 and TRBJ1-1, with D perhaps TRBD1 (5 bases). This CDR3 comprises 11 residues. Germline V gene lookup returns CDR1 KGHDR and CDR2 SFDVKD. Trimming took off 3 bases at V and 8 bases at J, with 6 bases between the two ends. CDR3 region: CATSDGGEAFF. CDR3 bases: TGTGCCACCAGTGATGGGGGGGAAGCTTTCTTT.

The chain is built from TRBV19 and TRBJ1-1; unclear D gene. The CDR3 covers 11 residues. Germline assignment: CDR1 LNHDA and CDR2 SQIVND (reference sequence). V was pared by 5 bases and J by 3 bases, with 4 bases between. The CDR3 DNA reads as TGTGCCAGTAGTCAGCACACTGAAGCTTTCTTT. Its translation is CASSQHTEAFF.

Comment on this clonotype: The junction departs from germline at one end; a sequencing error may be responsible. The chain joins TRBV7-9 to TRBJ2-1; possible D gene TRBD2, 6 bases. Per germline, CDR1 SEHNR and CDR2 FQNEAQ (reference sequence). This CDR3 has 16 amino acids. The CDR3 here is CAGSLMAGLLSNEQFF. CDR3 bases: TGTGCCGGCAGCTTAATGGCGGGGCTTCTTTCCAATGAGCAGTTCTTC. The full variable domain, with the rest looked up from reference TRBV7-9 and TRBJ2-1, is DTGVSQNPRHKITKRGQNVTFRCDPISEHNRLYWYRQTLGQGPEFLTYFQNEAQLEKSRLLSDRFSAERPKGSFSTLEIQRTEQGDSAMYLCAGSLMAGLLSNEQFFGPGTRLTVL.

By share, this clonotype counts as medium-sized. The chain has TRBV27 and TRBJ1-2; D is unresolved. The CDR3 is made up of 13 amino acids. Germline V CDR1 and CDR2: MNHEY, SMNVEV (reference sequence). Trimming stripped 4 bases from V and 6 bases from J, with 12 bases between. CDR3 region: CASSSNSLHGYTF. DNA of the CDR3: TGTGCCAGCAGTTCAAACAGCCTACATGGCTACACCTTC.

The V call is TRBV20-1, the J call TRBJ2-5, with D possibly TRBD1 on 6 matching bases. Germline V gene data show CDR1 as DFQATT and CDR2 as SNEGSKA (reference sequence). V lost 2 bases and J lost 1, with 17 bases in between. The CDR3 length is 16 residues. CDR3 in amino acids: CSARKQGIKIQETQYF. CDR3 nucleotide sequence: TGCAGTGCTAGAAAACAGGGAATTAAAATCCAAGAGACCCAGTACTTC.

V gene TRBV6-1 combines with J gene TRBJ1-2; unclear D gene. This CDR3 is 14 amino acids long. Germline loops: CDR1 MNHNS, CDR2 SASEGT. Trimming left V 1 base short and J 9 bases short, with 15 bases between. CDR3 residues: CASSEGDNLRSYTF. CDR3 nucleotides: TGTGCCAGCAGTGAAGGCGATAATCTAAGGAGCTACACCTTC.

This sequence joins TRBV7-9 and TRBJ1-4; D not certain. V shed 2 bases and J shed 5 bases, with 9 bases lying between them. The germline gives CDR1 SEHNR, CDR2 FQNEAQ (reference sequence). This CDR3 has 14 amino acids. The CDR3 spells CASSLKAVNEKLFF. The CDR3 DNA follows: TGTGCCAGCAGCTTAAAGGCAGTAAATGAAAAACTGTTTTTT. Complete variable domain (other parts from reference TRBV7-9 and TRBJ1-4): DTGVSQNPRHKITKRGQNVTFRCDPISEHNRLYWYRQTLGQGPEFLTYFQNEAQLEKSRLLSDRFSAERPKGSFSTLEIQRTEQGDSAMYLCASSLKAVNEKLFFGSGTQLSVL.

The chain combines TRBV20-1 with TRBJ1-5; 7 nucleotides line up with TRBD1. This CDR3 is built from 14 residues. After removal of 2 bases from V and 6 bases from J, the junction contained 7 bases not matched to a gene. Germline CDR1 is DFQATT and CDR2 is SNEGSKA (reference sequence). As DNA, the CDR3 is TGCAGTGCTAGACTAGGGACAGTAGGTCAGCCCCAGCATTTT. Encoded protein: CSARLGTVGQPQHF.

This chain's CDR3 is CASSTGTMNTEAFF. The CDR3 region has the DNA TGTGCCAGCAGCACCGGGACAATGAACACTGAAGCTTTCTTT. V and J are TRBV7-2 and TRBJ1-1; a possible D gene is TRBD1 (6 bases). The CDR3 consists of 14 residues. The V end was cut by 5 bases, the J end by 0 bases, with 10 bases between. Per germline, CDR1 SGHTA and CDR2 FQGNSA.